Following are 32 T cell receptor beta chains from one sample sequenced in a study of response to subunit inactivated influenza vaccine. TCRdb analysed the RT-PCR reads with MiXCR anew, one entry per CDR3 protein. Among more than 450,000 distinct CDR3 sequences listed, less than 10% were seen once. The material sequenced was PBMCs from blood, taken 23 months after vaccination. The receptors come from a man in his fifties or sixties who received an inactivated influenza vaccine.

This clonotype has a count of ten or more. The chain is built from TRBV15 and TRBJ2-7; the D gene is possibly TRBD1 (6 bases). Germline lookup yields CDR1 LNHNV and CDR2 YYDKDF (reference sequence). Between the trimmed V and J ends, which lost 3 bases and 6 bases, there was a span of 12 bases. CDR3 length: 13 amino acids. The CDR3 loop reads CATSRKQGSEQYF. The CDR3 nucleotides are TGTGCCACCAGCAGGAAACAGGGTTCCGAGCAGTACTTC. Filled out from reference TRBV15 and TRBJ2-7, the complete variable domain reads DAMVIQNPRYQVTQFGKPVTLSCSQTLNHNVMYWYQQKSSQAPKLLFHYYDKDFNNEADTPDNFQSRRPNTSFCFLDIRSPGLGDTAMYLCATSRKQGSEQYFGPGTRLTVT.

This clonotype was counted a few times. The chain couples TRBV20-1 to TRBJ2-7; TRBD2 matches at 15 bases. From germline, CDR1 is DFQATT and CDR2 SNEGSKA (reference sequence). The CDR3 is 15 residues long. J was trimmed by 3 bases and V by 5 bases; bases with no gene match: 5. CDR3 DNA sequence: TGCAGTGCTGGCGGGACTAGCGGGAGGTTCTACGAGCAGTACTTC. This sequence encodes CSAGGTSGRFYEQYF.

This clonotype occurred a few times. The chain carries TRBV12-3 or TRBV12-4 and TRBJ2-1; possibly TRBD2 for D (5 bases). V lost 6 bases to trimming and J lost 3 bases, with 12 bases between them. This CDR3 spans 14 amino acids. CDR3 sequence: CASRQRYYYNEQFF. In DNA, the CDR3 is TGTGCCAGCAGACAGCGGTACTACTACAATGAGCAGTTCTTC.

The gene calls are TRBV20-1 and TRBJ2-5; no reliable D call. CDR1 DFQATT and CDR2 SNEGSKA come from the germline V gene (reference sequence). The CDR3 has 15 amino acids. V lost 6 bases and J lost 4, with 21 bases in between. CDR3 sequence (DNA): TGCAGTGCCCCGAGGCGAACCACATCCCCAGAGACCCAGTACTTC. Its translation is CSAPRRTTSPETQYF.

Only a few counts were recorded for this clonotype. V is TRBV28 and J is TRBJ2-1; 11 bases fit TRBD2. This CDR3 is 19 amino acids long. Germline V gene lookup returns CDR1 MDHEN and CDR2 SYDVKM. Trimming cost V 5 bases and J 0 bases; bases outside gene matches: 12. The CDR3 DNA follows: TGTGCCAGCAGTACTCGACTAGCGGGATTTAACAGCTCCTACAATGAGCAGTTCTTC. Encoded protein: CASSTRLAGFNSSYNEQFF.

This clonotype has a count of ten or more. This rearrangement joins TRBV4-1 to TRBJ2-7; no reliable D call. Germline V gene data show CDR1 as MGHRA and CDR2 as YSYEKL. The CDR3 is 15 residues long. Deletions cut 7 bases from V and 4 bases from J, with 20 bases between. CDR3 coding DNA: TGCGCCAGCAAGGCCATGGAAGGGTTGGGTTACGAGCAGTACTTC. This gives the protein CASKAMEGLGYEQYF.

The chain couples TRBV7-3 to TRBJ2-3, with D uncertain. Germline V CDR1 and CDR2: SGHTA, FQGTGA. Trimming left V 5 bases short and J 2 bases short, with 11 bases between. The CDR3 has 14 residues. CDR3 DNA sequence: TGTGCCAGCAGCCCAATGGATACCACAGATACGCAGTATTTT. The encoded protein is CASSPMDTTDTQYF. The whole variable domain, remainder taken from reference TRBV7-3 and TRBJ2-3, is GAGVSQTPSNKVTEKGKYVELRCDPISGHTALYWYRQSLGQGPEFLIYFQGTGAADDSGLPNDRFFAVRPEGSVSTLKIQRTERGDSAVYLCASSPMDTTDTQYFGPGTRLTVL.

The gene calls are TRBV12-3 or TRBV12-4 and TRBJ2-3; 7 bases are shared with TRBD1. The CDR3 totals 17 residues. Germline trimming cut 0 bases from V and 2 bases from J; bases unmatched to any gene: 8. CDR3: CASSLATGPKSTDTQYF. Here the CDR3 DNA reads TGTGCCAGCAGTTTAGCGACAGGGCCCAAATCCACAGATACGCAGTATTTT.

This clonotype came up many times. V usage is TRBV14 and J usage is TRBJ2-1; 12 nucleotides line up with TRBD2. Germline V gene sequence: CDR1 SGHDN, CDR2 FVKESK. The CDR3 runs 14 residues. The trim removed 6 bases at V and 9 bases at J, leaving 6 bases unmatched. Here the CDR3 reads CASRTSGSSGEQFF. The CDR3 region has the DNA TGTGCCAGCAGGACTAGCGGGAGTTCTGGTGAGCAGTTCTTC.

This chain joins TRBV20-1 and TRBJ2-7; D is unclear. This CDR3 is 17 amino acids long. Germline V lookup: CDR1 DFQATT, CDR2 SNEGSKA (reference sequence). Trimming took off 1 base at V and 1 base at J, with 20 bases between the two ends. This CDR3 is CSARGRRDSRTSYEQYF. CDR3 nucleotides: TGCAGTGCTAGAGGGCGACGAGATAGCAGAACTTCCTACGAGCAGTACTTC.

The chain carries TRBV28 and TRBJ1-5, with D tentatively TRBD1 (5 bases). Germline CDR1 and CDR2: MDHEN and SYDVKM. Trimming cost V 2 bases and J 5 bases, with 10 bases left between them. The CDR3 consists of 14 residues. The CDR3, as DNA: TGTGCCAGCAGTTTAGACCGCAGGGATCAGCCCCAGCATTTT. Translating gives CASSLDRRDQPQHF. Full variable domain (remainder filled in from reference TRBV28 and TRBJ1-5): DVKVTQSSRYLVKRTGEKVFLECVQDMDHENMFWYRQDPGLGLRLIYFSYDVKMKEKGDIPEGYSVSREKKERFSLILESASTNQTSMYLCASSLDRRDQPQHFGDGTRLSIL.

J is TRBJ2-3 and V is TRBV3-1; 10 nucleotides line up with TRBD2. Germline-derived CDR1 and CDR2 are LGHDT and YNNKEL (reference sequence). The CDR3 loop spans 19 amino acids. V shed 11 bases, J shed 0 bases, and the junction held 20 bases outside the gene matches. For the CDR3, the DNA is TGTGCCTTCTCTCGAGTAGCGGGAGGAATCCGAATTAGCACAGATACGCAGTATTTT. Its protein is CAFSRVAGGIRISTDTQYF.

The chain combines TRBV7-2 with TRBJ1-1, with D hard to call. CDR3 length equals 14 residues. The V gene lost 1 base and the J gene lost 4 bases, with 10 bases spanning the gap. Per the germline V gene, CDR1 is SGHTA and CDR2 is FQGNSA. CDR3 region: CASSLVHGSTEAFF. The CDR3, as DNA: TGTGCCAGCAGCTTAGTTCATGGGAGCACTGAAGCTTTCTTT.

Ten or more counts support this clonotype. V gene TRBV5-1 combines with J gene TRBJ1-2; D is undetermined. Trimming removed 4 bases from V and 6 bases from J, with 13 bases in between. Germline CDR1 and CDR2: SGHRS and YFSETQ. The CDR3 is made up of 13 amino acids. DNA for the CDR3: TGCGCCAGCAGCCTCCGGGTTGGCGATGGCTACACCTTC. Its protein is CASSLRVGDGYTF.

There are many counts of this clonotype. The CDR3 DNA reads as TGTGCCAGCATTCCGGGCTCTGCGGGGGGGGGATCGACAGATACGCAGTATTTT. This sequence encodes CASIPGSAGGGSTDTQYF. This sequence joins TRBV6-5 and TRBJ2-3, with 9 bases matching TRBD2. The CDR3 is 18 amino acids. The ends lost 7 bases at V and 3 bases at J; junction bases unmatched: 17. Germline CDR1 is MNHEY and CDR2 is SVGAGI.

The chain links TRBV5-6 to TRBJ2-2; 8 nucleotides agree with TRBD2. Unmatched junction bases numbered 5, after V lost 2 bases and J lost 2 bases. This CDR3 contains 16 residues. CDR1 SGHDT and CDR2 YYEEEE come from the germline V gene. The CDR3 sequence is CASSFSGGLNTGELFF. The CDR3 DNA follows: TGTGCCAGCAGCTTCTCGGGGGGGCTTAACACCGGGGAGCTGTTTTTT.

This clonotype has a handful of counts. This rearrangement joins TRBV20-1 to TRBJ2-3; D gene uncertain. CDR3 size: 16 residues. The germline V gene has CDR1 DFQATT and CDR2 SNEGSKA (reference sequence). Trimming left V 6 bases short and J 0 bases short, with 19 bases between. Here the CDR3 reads CSAHPVGIGSTDTQYF. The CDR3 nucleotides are TGCAGTGCCCACCCCGTGGGCATTGGTAGCACAGATACGCAGTATTTT.

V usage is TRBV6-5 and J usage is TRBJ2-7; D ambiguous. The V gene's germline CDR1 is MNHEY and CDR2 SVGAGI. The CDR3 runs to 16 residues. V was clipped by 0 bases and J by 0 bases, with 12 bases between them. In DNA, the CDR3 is TGTGCCAGCAGTTACTCGACGGGCCGCGGCTCCTACGAGCAGTACTTC. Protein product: CASSYSTGRGSYEQYF.

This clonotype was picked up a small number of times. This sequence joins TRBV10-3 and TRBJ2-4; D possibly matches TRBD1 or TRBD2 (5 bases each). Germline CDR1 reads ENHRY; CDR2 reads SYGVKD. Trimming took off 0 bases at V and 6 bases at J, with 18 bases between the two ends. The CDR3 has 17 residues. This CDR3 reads CAISESFEASGRNIQYF. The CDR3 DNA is TGTGCCATCAGTGAGTCGTTCGAAGCTTCGGGGCGAAACATTCAGTACTTC.

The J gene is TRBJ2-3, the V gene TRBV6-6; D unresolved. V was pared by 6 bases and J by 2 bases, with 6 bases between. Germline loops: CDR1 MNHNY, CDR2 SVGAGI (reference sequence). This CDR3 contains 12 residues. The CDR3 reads CASRLTTDTQYF. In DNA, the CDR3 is TGTGCCAGCAGACTAACCACAGATACGCAGTATTTT.

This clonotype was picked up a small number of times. CDR3 nucleotide sequence: TGTGCCACCTGGGGCTCGAGCTCTGGAAACACCATATATTTT. Its protein product is CATWGSSSGNTIYF. The genes are TRBV6-1 and TRBJ1-3; perhaps TRBD1 as D (5 bases). Per the germline V gene, CDR1 is MNHNS and CDR2 is SASEGT. Trimming pared 10 bases from V and 0 bases from J, leaving 13 bases between. The CDR3 sequence is 14 residues long.

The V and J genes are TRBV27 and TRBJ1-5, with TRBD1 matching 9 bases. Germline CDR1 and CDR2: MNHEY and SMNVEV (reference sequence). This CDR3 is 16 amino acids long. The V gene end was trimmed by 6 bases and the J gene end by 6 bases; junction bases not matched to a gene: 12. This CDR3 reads CASRRKQGAFGQPQHF. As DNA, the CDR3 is TGTGCCAGCAGGCGAAAACAGGGGGCGTTTGGTCAGCCCCAGCATTTT.

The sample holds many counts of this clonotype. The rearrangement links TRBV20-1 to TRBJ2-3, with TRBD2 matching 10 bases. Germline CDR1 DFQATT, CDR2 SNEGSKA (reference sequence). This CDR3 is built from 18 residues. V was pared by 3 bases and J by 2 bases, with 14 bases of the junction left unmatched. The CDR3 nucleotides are TGCAGTGCTAGTACGATCAAGCGGGGGGGCCGGGACACAGATACGCAGTATTTT. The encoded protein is CSASTIKRGGRDTDTQYF.

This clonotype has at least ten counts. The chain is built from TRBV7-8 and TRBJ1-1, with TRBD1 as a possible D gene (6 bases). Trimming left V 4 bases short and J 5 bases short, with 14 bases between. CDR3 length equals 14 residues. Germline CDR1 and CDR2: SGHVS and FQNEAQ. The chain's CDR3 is CASSSYRDATEAFF. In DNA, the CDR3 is TGTGCCAGCAGCTCGTACAGGGACGCGACTGAAGCTTTCTTT.

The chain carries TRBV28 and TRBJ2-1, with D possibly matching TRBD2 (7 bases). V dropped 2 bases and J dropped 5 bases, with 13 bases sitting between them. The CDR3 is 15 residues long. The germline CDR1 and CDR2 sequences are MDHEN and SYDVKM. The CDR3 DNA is TGTGCCAGCAGTTTACGAGGGGGGGCCGACAATGAGCAGTTCTTC. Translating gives CASSLRGGADNEQFF.

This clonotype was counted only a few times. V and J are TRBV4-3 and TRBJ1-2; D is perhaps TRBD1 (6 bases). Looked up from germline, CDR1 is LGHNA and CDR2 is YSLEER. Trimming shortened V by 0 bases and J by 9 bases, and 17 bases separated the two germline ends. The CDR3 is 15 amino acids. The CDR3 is CASSQDIRGPNSYTF. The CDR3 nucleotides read TGCGCCAGCAGCCAAGATATCAGGGGCCCCAATAGCTACACCTTC.

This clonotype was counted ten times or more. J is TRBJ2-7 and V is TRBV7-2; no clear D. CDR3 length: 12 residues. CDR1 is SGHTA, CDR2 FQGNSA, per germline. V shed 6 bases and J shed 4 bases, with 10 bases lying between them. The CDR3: CASRDPRYEQYF. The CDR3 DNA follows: TGTGCCAGCAGAGACCCTAGATACGAGCAGTACTTC.

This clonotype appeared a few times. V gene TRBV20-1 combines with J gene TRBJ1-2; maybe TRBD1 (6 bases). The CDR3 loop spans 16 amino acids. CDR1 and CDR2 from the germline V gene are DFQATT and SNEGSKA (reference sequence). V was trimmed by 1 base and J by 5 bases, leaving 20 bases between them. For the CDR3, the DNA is TGCAGTGCTAGAGCCCAGGGGAAGGAATCTAGTTATGGCTACACCTTC. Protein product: CSARAQGKESSYGYTF.

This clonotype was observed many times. CDR3 sequence (DNA): TGCGCCAGCAGCCAGAGACCGGGACTAGCGGCAAATACGCAGTATTTT. It encodes CASSQRPGLAANTQYF. The V and J genes are TRBV4-1 and TRBJ2-3; 11 nucleotides match TRBD2. In germline, CDR1 is MGHRA, CDR2 YSYEKL. Trimming cost V 3 bases and J 7 bases; bases outside gene matches: 9. The CDR3 is 16 residues long.

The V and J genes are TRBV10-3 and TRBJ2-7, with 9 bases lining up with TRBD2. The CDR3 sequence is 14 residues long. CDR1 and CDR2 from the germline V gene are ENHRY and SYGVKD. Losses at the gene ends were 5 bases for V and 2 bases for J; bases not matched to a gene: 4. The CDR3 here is CAISRSGGTYEQYF. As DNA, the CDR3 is TGTGCCATCAGTCGCAGCGGGGGGACCTACGAGCAGTACTTC.

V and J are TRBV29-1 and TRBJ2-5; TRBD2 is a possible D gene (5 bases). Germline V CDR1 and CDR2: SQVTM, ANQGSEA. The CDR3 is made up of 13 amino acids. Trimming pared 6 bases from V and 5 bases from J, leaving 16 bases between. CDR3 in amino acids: CSVQFGIGETQYF. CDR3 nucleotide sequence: TGCAGCGTCCAGTTCGGGATTGGTGAGACCCAGTACTTC.

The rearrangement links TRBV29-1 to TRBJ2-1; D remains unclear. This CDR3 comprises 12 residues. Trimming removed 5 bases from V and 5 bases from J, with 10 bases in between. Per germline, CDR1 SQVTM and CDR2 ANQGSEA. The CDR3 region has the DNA TGCAGCGTTTTGCACAGAAACAATGAGCAGTTCTTC. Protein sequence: CSVLHRNNEQFF.